Following are 22 T cell receptor beta chains from one sample sequenced in a study of human T cells and chemical hapten exposure. One entry per CDR3 protein results from TCRdb running MiXCR on the RACE reads. Of 380,000 or so distinct CDR3 sequences in the sample, about 4.8% were seen once. Time point here: patch test 1, 2 weeks after DPC sensitization. The sample's treatment: therapeutic diphenylcyclopropenone sensitization with weekly scalp DPC. This specimen was whole blood, taken in connection with sensitization to the hapten diphenylcyclopropenone (DPC). The receptors were sampled from a woman in her 50s with alopecia areata. Some clones in this sample may be carry-over from other donors' samples.

This clonotype was detected a few times. The CDR3 reads CASSPHQTLTGELFF. The CDR3 coding sequence is TGTGCCAGCAGTCCCCATCAGACTCTTACCGGGGAGCTGTTTTTT. The J gene is TRBJ2-2, the V gene TRBV6-6; no reliable D call. The CDR3 contains 15 residues. V lost 5 bases, J lost 5 bases, and 15 bases lay in between. Germline CDR1 and CDR2: MNHNY and SVGAGI (reference sequence).

In its sample, this clonotype was seen many times. The chain couples TRBV15 to TRBJ1-1; D unresolved. The CDR3 covers 13 residues. V lost 5 bases and J 0 bases, leaving 7 bases between the germline ends. Germline V lookup: CDR1 LNHNV, CDR2 YYDKDF (reference sequence). The CDR3 reads CATSLRVNTEAFF. CDR3 sequence (DNA): TGTGCCACCAGCCTGCGGGTGAACACTGAAGCTTTCTTT.

This clonotype was observed many times. This chain links TRBV7-9 with TRBJ2-5; D unresolved. Germline-derived CDR1 and CDR2 are SEHNR and FQNEAQ (reference sequence). The CDR3 sequence is 12 residues long. Trimming left V 1 base short and J 7 bases short, with 7 bases between. CDR3 sequence: CASSLGGGTQYF. The CDR3 nucleotides read TGTGCCAGCAGCTTAGGAGGCGGGACCCAGTACTTC.

This clonotype was counted ten times or more. The rearrangement uses TRBV20-1 and TRBJ2-3, with 10 bases matching TRBD2. Germline V gives CDR1 DFQATT, CDR2 SNEGSKA (reference sequence). CDR3 size: 14 residues. This CDR3 reads CRNLGTSDTDTQYF. The CDR3 coding sequence is TGCAGAAATCTCGGGACTAGCGACACAGATACGCAGTATTTT.

This clonotype appeared many times. The rearrangement uses TRBV30 and TRBJ1-1; D gene uncertain. Germline lookup yields CDR1 GTSNPN and CDR2 SVGIG (reference sequence). V was trimmed by 2 bases and J by 3 bases, leaving 10 bases between them. The CDR3 totals 13 residues. CDR3 protein: CAWSMSGYTEAFF. In DNA form, the CDR3 reads TGTGCCTGGAGTATGAGTGGGTACACTGAAGCTTTCTTT.

This clonotype was found many times. The chain carries TRBV6-2 or TRBV6-3 and TRBJ1-1; maybe TRBD1 (6 bases). In germline, CDR1 is MNHEY, CDR2 SVGEGT. The CDR3 totals 15 residues. V was clipped by 4 bases and J by 3 bases, with 15 bases between them. DNA of the CDR3: TGTGCCAGCAGTTTCACAGGGTCTTTCGACACTGAAGCTTTCTTT. Translation gives CASSFTGSFDTEAFF.

This chain joins TRBV6-6 and TRBJ1-6; 10 nucleotides agree with TRBD1. Germline-derived CDR1 and CDR2 are MNHNY and SVGAGI (reference sequence). J gave up 8 bases and V 6 bases, and 4 bases lay outside the gene matches. The CDR3 length is 14 residues. The CDR3 sequence is CASSPGTGDSPLHF. The CDR3 DNA reads TGTGCCAGCAGCCCCGGGACAGGGGATTCACCCCTCCACTTT.

This clonotype was observed many times. This chain connects TRBV6-5 to TRBJ1-2, with D possibly matching TRBD1 (5 bases). The CDR3 loop spans 15 amino acids. Per the germline V gene, CDR1 is MNHEY and CDR2 is SVGAGI. Trimming pared 5 bases from V and 4 bases from J, leaving 17 bases between. The CDR3 is CASSPVDSPSYGYTF. As DNA, the CDR3 is TGTGCCAGCAGTCCAGTAGACAGTCCCAGCTATGGCTACACCTTC.

This clonotype was recorded a few times. This chain joins TRBV5-1 and TRBJ2-5; no clear D. CDR1 is SGHRS and CDR2 is YFSETQ in the germline V gene. The CDR3 is 14 amino acids. V shed 0 bases and J shed 2 bases, with 8 bases lying between them. CDR3 amino acids: CASSLGPEQETQYF. Here the CDR3 DNA reads TGCGCCAGCAGCTTGGGGCCGGAACAAGAGACCCAGTACTTC.

The V and J genes are TRBV19 and TRBJ1-5; the D is unclear. Trimming removed 1 base from V and 4 bases from J, with 8 bases in between. Per germline, CDR1 LNHDA and CDR2 SQIVND (reference sequence). CDR3 size: 14 residues. The CDR3 DNA reads as TGTGCCAGTAGTATAGGAGAAGTGAATCAGCCCCAGCATTTT. Amino acids: CASSIGEVNQPQHF.

This clonotype was found a few times. The chain carries TRBV12-3 or TRBV12-4 and TRBJ2-7, with 14 bases fitting TRBD2. J gave up 3 bases and V 6 bases, and 7 bases lay outside the gene matches. This CDR3 contains 16 residues. CDR3 DNA sequence: TGTGCCAGCAGGGCGGGACTAGCGGGAGTGGTCTACGAGCAGTACTTC. It codes for CASRAGLAGVVYEQYF.

This clonotype was counted between two and nine times. The rearrangement links TRBV7-6 to TRBJ2-1, with 11 bases aligning to TRBD1. This CDR3 region has 14 residues. In germline, CDR1 is SGHVS, CDR2 FNYEAQ. V lost 3 bases and J lost 9; bases outside the gene matches: 4. This chain's CDR3 is CASSLGQGGGEQFF. In nucleotides, the CDR3 is TGTGCCAGCAGCTTGGGACAGGGGGGCGGTGAGCAGTTCTTC.

This clonotype was counted ten times or more. The rearrangement joins TRBV21-1 to TRBJ1-3; the DNA was not compared with TRBD1, the D call given in the table. TRBV21-1 is noted as a pseudogene. There are 19 residues in the CDR3. CDR3 in DNA: TGTGCCAGCAGCAAGGTTGTCCCGGGACAGGGGAAAGGTGGAAACACCATATATTTT. Translated, it gives CASSKVVPGQGKGGNTIYF.

In this sample, this clonotype turned up many times. The rearrangement links TRBV10-3 to TRBJ2-1; TRBD2 is a possible D gene (6 bases). The CDR3 covers 14 residues. Between the trimmed V and J ends, which lost 4 bases and 7 bases, there was a span of 14 bases. CDR1 and CDR2 from the germline V gene are ENHRY and SYGVKD. CDR3 amino acids: CAISAPRLGNEQFF. The CDR3 bases are TGTGCCATCAGTGCCCCTAGACTAGGTAATGAGCAGTTCTTC.

This clonotype came up many times. CDR3 sequence: CSASPAGAGGITDTQYF. CDR3 sequence (DNA): TGCAGTGCTAGCCCCGCCGGAGCGGGAGGGATCACAGATACGCAGTATTTT. V usage is TRBV20-1 and J usage is TRBJ2-3; 10 bases agree with TRBD2. The CDR3 contains 17 residues. CDR1 and CDR2 from the germline V gene are DFQATT and SNEGSKA (reference sequence). V gave up 3 bases and J gave up 2 bases; unmatched junction bases: 11.

The table lists this clonotype with many counts. The rearrangement joins TRBV28 to TRBJ2-3; D ambiguous. The CDR3 has 14 amino acids. CDR1 and CDR2 (germline): MDHEN, SYDVKM. V was clipped by 4 bases and J by 3 bases, with 11 bases between them. The CDR3 spells CASSYTGNTDTQYF. The CDR3 DNA reads TGTGCCAGCAGTTACACCGGCAATACAGATACGCAGTATTTT.

This chain links TRBV30 with TRBJ2-5; no reliable D call. The CDR3 length is 10 residues. Between the trimmed V and J ends, which lost 4 bases and 2 bases, there was a span of 2 bases. Germline assignment: CDR1 GTSNPN and CDR2 SVGIG (reference sequence). DNA for the CDR3: TGTGCCTGGACTCAAGAGACCCAGTACTTC. Amino acid sequence: CAWTQETQYF. The full variable domain, rest sourced from reference TRBV30 and TRBJ2-5, is SQTIHQWPATLVQPVGSPLSLECTVEGTSNPNLYWYRQAAGRGLQLLFYSVGIGQISSEVPQNLSASRPQDRQFILSSKKLLLSDSGFYLCAWTQETQYFGPGTRLLVL.

Many counts were recorded for this clonotype. The rearrangement uses TRBV6-1 and TRBJ1-6; TRBD1 might be the D (5 bases). The CDR3 totals 17 residues. The germline gives CDR1 MNHNS, CDR2 SASEGT. The ends were cut back, 6 bases at V and 0 bases at J, with 15 bases in the middle. The CDR3 here is CASSSAGKISYNSPLHF. The CDR3 DNA is TGTGCCAGCAGCTCAGCAGGGAAAATCTCCTATAATTCACCCCTCCACTTT.

This clonotype was recorded at least ten times. Germline and junction disagree at one end, which may indicate a read error. This sequence joins TRBV12-3 or TRBV12-4 and TRBJ2-4; possible D gene TRBD2, 6 bases. This CDR3 has 12 amino acids. The CDR3 nucleotides are TGTGCCAGCAGTTCACTCCCGGGACTTGCAACGTTC. It codes for CASSSLPGLATF.

This clonotype was detected a few times. This chain joins TRBV6-1 and TRBJ2-7; D is uncertain. The CDR3 is made up of 14 amino acids. Trimming took 2 bases from V and 5 from J, leaving 13 bases between them. In germline, CDR1 is MNHNS, CDR2 SASEGT. The CDR3 loop reads CASSESDIWDEQYF. CDR3 bases: TGTGCCAGCAGTGAATCCGATATATGGGACGAGCAGTACTTC.

This clonotype was seen at least ten times. The chain combines TRBV10-3 with TRBJ1-3; D is ambiguous. This CDR3 is built from 11 residues. Germline V gene lookup returns CDR1 ENHRY and CDR2 SYGVKD. V lost 6 bases, J lost 4 bases, and 4 bases lay in between. CDR3 sequence: CAIRTGNTIYF. The CDR3 bases are TGTGCCATCAGGACGGGAAACACCATATATTTT.

This clonotype was observed a few times. The chain carries TRBV20-1 and TRBJ1-6, with unresolved D. Trimming removed 3 bases from V and 0 bases from J, with 9 bases in between. The CDR3 is 15 residues long. Germline assignment: CDR1 DFQATT and CDR2 SNEGSKA (reference sequence). The CDR3 nucleotides are TGCAGTGCTAGGGACTCCAGCTCCTATAATTCACCCCTCCACTTT. Translating it yields CSARDSSSYNSPLHF.